This T cell receptor delta chain was obtained from a study of Vδ1+ human thymocytes. General study points: In the thymus, TRG and TRD repertoires looked highly polyclonal with Gaussian CDR3 lengths. TRG sequences recurred across donors, whereas TRD sequences stayed essentially private. Unlike peripheral blood Vdelta1+ controls, thymic delta-chain sequences included about 20% Vdelta2 and few Vdelta3.

The V segment lost 3 bases and the J segment 0 bases; nucleotides outside the gene matches: 21. This CDR3 is built from 21 residues. Germline CDR1 TSWWSYY, CDR2 QGS. There are a few counts of this clone. Its antigen is as yet unknown. The sorted cells were CD3+ Vdelta1+ Vdelta2- thymocytes from alphabeta-depleted thymus. RNA was extracted from the cells and then reverse transcribed. The CDR3 regions were amplified by multiplex PCR from V-gene primers to a constant-region primer. TCRdb re-called clones from the multiplex PCR reads using CATT. The profile shows about 55,000 delta-chain clones, more than 15% of them singletons.

The V call is TRDV1, the J call TRDJ1; 8 bases agree with TRDD3. The sequencing sample was made of Vdelta1+ gamma-delta thymocytes from the thymus. As to subset: FACS-sorted CD3+ TCRalphabeta- TCRVdelta1+ TCRVdelta2- thymocytes. The clonotype was recovered from a boy in the first two years of life who had congenital heart surgery. The CDR3 here is CALGDPAFPFAYWGYTDKLIF. CDR3 DNA sequence: TGTGCTCTTGGGGACCCGGCCTTCCCCTTTGCTTACTGGGGGTACACCGATAAACTCATCTTT.